Each of the 23 T cell receptor beta chains below was sequenced from the same sample in a study of regulatory T cells in long-lasting Graves disease. The authors built TCR beta libraries using iRepertoire HTBI primers and Arm-PCR of CDR3 regions. TCRdb reprocessed the multiplex PCR reads via MiXCR and lists one record per CDR3 protein. The sample contains roughly 400,000 distinct CDR3 sequences, over 20% of which appear only once. Documented time point: persistent/refractory GD, antithyroid drugs over 5 years with positive TRAb. Researchers made the TCR library from RNA that was extracted from PBMCs. Sequencing used peripheral blood mononuclear cells (PBMCs), obtained when the disease was refractory, from a patient treated with antithyroid drugs. Receptors originate from a female donor with Graves disease.

This clonotype was seen only a few times. A far bigger clonotype differs at one base, so this is likely a read error. This rearrangement joins TRBV27 to TRBJ2-7, with D perhaps matching TRBD1 (6 bases). This CDR3 spans 13 amino acids. Germline V CDR1 and CDR2: MNHEY, SMNVEV (reference sequence). Trimming stripped 5 bases from V and 4 bases from J, with 12 bases between. The DNA for the CDR3 is TGTGCCAGCAGTCTCCGGGACAAATACGAGCAGTACTTC. Encoded protein: CASSLRDKYEQYF.

This clonotype was counted many times. The chain couples TRBV28 to TRBJ1-2, with unresolved D. In germline, CDR1 is MDHEN, CDR2 SYDVKM. The CDR3 is 11 residues long. V lost 5 bases and J 4 bases, leaving 5 bases between the germline ends. This chain's CDR3 is CASSVFYGYTF. CDR3 nucleotide sequence: TGTGCCAGCAGTGTCTTCTATGGCTACACCTTC.

Remarks on this clonotype: Being one base from a much bigger clone, this may be a read error. V usage is TRBV7-9 and J usage is TRBJ1-1; D gene uncertain. CDR1 SEHNR and CDR2 FQNEAQ come from the germline V gene (reference sequence). The CDR3 has 17 residues. The chain's CDR3 is CASRDGRNVMWNTDAFF. The CDR3 DNA sequence: TGTGCCAGCAGGGATGGACGCAACGTCATGTGGAACACTGATGCTTTCTTT.

The chain uses TRBV6-2 or TRBV6-3 and TRBJ2-6; 12 positions match TRBD1. This CDR3 has 20 amino acids. Germline CDR1 and CDR2: MNHEY and SVGEGT. With V trimmed by 2 bases and J by 1 base, 9 bases remained unmatched. This chain's CDR3 is CASSYALGDRGLSGANVLTF. CDR3 DNA: TGTGCCAGCAGTTACGCTTTGGGGGACAGGGGGCTATCTGGGGCCAACGTCCTGACTTTC.

The chain is built from TRBV19 and TRBJ1-1, with unresolved D. The germline gives CDR1 LNHDA, CDR2 SQIVND (reference sequence). The CDR3 is 11 residues long. V lost 7 bases and J lost 11, with 14 bases in between. CDR3 residues: CASIEGERAFF. The CDR3 region has the DNA TGTGCCAGTATAGAGGGAGAGCGCGCTTTCTTT.

On this clonotype: The junction does not match germline at one end; this may be a read error. The V gene is TRBV6-2 or TRBV6-3, the J gene TRBJ1-1, with D perhaps matching TRBD1 (6 bases). Germline-derived CDR1 and CDR2 are MNHEY and SVGEGT. The CDR3 has 15 residues. The CDR3 is CDSSYSAGVNTEAFF. The CDR3 DNA sequence: TGTGACAGCAGTTACTCAGCAGGGGTAAACACTGAAGCTTTCTTT.

The genes are TRBV5-5 and TRBJ2-7, with D possibly being TRBD2 (6 bases). Trimming shortened V by 1 base and J by 6 bases, and 17 bases separated the two germline ends. The CDR3 totals 15 residues. Germline CDR1 and CDR2: SGHKS and YYEKEE (reference sequence). CDR3 residues: CASSLYAGPGSEQYF. CDR3 in DNA: TGTGCCAGCAGCTTGTATGCGGGGCCGGGGAGCGAGCAGTACTTC.

V is TRBV30 and J is TRBJ2-7; 7 bases are shared with TRBD2. Germline V CDR1 and CDR2: GTSNPN, SVGIG (reference sequence). The CDR3 totals 13 residues. J was trimmed by 3 bases and V by 2 bases; bases with no gene match: 4. CDR3 sequence reads: CAWSPGTIYEQYF. CDR3 nucleotide sequence: TGTGCCTGGAGTCCCGGGACTATCTACGAGCAGTACTTC.

This clonotype was picked up many times. This chain uses TRBV28 with TRBJ2-7; D is tentatively TRBD1 or TRBD2 (5 bases each). Germline values: CDR1 MDHEN, CDR2 SYDVKM. The CDR3 is made up of 16 amino acids. The V end lost 3 bases, the J end lost 1 base, and 16 bases lay between the germline ends. CDR3 in DNA: TGTGCCAGCAGTTTTTCATTGGGGCAGCGGTCCTACGAGCAGTACTTC. As protein: CASSFSLGQRSYEQYF.

This clonotype appeared many times. The CDR3 nucleotides are TGTGCCAGCAGTTTAACGGCTGCCGGTGGTAGAGAGCAGTACTTC. This translates into CASSLTAAGGREQYF. The chain couples TRBV12-3 or TRBV12-4 to TRBJ2-7, with no clear D. This CDR3 has 15 amino acids. V shed 2 bases and J shed 7 bases, with 18 bases lying between them.

This clonotype was counted many times. The genes are TRBV15 and TRBJ1-5, with D possibly matching TRBD1 (6 bases). Germline loops: CDR1 LNHNV, CDR2 YYDKDF (reference sequence). Trimming removed 1 base at V and 4 bases at J, with 17 bases between. The CDR3 has 17 amino acids. CDR3 in DNA: TGTGCCACCAGCAGAGCCTTCCTAGGGGGAGGGAATCAGCCCCAGCATTTT. Translating gives CATSRAFLGGGNQPQHF.

A few counts support this clonotype. The chain joins TRBV5-1 to TRBJ2-4; D possibly uses TRBD1 or TRBD2 (5 bases each). V was clipped by 0 bases and J by 7 bases, with 14 bases between them. This CDR3 region has 15 residues. Germline-derived CDR1 and CDR2 are SGHRS and YFSETQ. The CDR3 nucleotides read TGCGCCAGCAGCTTGGAGACGGGGCGGTCGAACATTCAGTACTTC. As protein: CASSLETGRSNIQYF.

This clonotype was counted between two and nine times. This chain joins TRBV7-3 and TRBJ1-6; 9 bases map to TRBD1. This CDR3 contains 14 residues. Looked up from germline, CDR1 is SGHTA and CDR2 is FQGTGA. Germline trimming cut 5 bases from V and 9 bases from J; bases unmatched to any gene: 5. The CDR3 loop reads CASSLTGGTSPLHF. CDR3 sequence (DNA): TGTGCCAGCAGCCTCACAGGGGGCACTTCACCCCTCCACTTT.

This clonotype was observed many times. The chain uses TRBV12-3 or TRBV12-4 and TRBJ2-5; D may be TRBD2 (6 bases). CDR3 length: 15 amino acids. V was trimmed by 7 bases and J by 2 bases, leaving 17 bases between them. CDR3 sequence reads: CASTPTVSGQETQYF. In DNA form, the CDR3 reads TGTGCCAGCACCCCTACCGTGAGCGGGCAAGAGACCCAGTACTTC.

The table lists this clonotype with a few counts. CDR3 region: CATSIAPHGDLAKNIQYF. Written as DNA, the CDR3 is TGTGCCACCAGCATAGCGCCCCATGGGGACCTAGCCAAAAACATTCAGTACTTC. The rearrangement links TRBV15 to TRBJ2-4; D possibly matches TRBD1 or TRBD2 (5 bases each). V lost 4 bases, J lost 0 bases, and 19 bases lay in between. Germline V lookup: CDR1 LNHNV, CDR2 YYDKDF (reference sequence). The CDR3 loop spans 18 amino acids. Full variable domain (rest looked up from reference TRBV15 and TRBJ2-4): DAMVIQNPRYQVTQFGKPVTLSCSQTLNHNVMYWYQQKSSQAPKLLFHYYDKDFNNEADTPDNFQSRRPNTSFCFLDIRSPGLGDTAMYLCATSIAPHGDLAKNIQYFGAGTRLSVL.

The V and J genes are TRBV19 and TRBJ2-7, with 9 bases fitting TRBD1. Germline CDR1 reads LNHDA; CDR2 reads SQIVND (reference sequence). J was trimmed by 5 bases and V by 5 bases; bases with no gene match: 7. The CDR3 is made up of 14 amino acids. The CDR3 bases are TGTGCCAGTAGTGGCCGGGACAGGGCCCACGAGCAGTACTTC. This encodes CASSGRDRAHEQYF.

This clonotype was seen repeatedly, ten times or more. V and J are TRBV7-8 and TRBJ1-4; D not certain. V lost 0 bases to trimming and J lost 6 bases, with 8 bases between them. Germline-derived CDR1 and CDR2 are SGHVS and FQNEAQ. This CDR3 region has 14 residues. The CDR3 bases are TGTGCCAGCAGCTTAGCGACCTTGGATGAAAAACTGTTTTTT. This sequence encodes CASSLATLDEKLFF.

The gene calls are TRBV28 and TRBJ1-1; 8 bases match TRBD1. V lost 5 bases, J lost 1 base, and 6 bases stayed unmatched. Germline lookup yields CDR1 MDHEN and CDR2 SYDVKM. CDR3 length: 15 residues. DNA for the CDR3: TGTGCCAGCAGTGCCGGGACAGGATGGAACACTGAAGCTTTCTTT. Translated, it gives CASSAGTGWNTEAFF.

This clonotype showed up just a few times. This rearrangement joins TRBV19 to TRBJ1-4; maybe TRBD1 (5 bases). Trimming cost V 5 bases and J 4 bases, with 11 bases left between them. Looked up from germline, CDR1 is LNHDA and CDR2 is SQIVND (reference sequence). This CDR3 spans 14 amino acids. The CDR3 nucleotides are TGTGCCAGTAGTGTCCGGGACGGTAATGAAAAACTGTTTTTT. This sequence encodes CASSVRDGNEKLFF.

This clonotype was counted ten times or more. The V gene is TRBV12-3 or TRBV12-4, the J gene TRBJ1-5; 10 nucleotides match TRBD1. Germline trimming cut 5 bases from V and 6 bases from J; bases unmatched to any gene: 7. This CDR3 contains 15 residues. This chain's CDR3 is CASSLRDRGSQPQHF. DNA of the CDR3: TGTGCCAGCAGTCTCCGGGACAGGGGATCTCAGCCCCAGCATTTT.

This clonotype was seen ten or more times. The chain carries TRBV2 and TRBJ1-2; a weak D match, TRBD1 (6 bases). Germline-derived CDR1 and CDR2 are SNHLY and FYNNEI. The V gene lost 6 bases and the J gene lost 3 bases, with 14 bases spanning the gap. This CDR3 contains 14 residues. CDR3 residues: CASRGDTSHYGYTF. CDR3 bases: TGTGCCAGCAGGGGGGACACTTCTCACTATGGCTACACCTTC.

This clonotype was picked up a small number of times. The chain is built from TRBV19 and TRBJ1-1; TRBD1 agrees at 12 bases. The germline V gene has CDR1 LNHDA and CDR2 SQIVND (reference sequence). The CDR3 sequence is 17 residues long. The V gene end was trimmed by 2 bases and the J gene end by 4 bases; junction bases not matched to a gene: 8. CDR3 sequence: CASSILPGQGAGTEAFF. DNA for the CDR3: TGTGCCAGTAGTATATTACCGGGACAGGGGGCTGGCACTGAAGCTTTCTTT.

This clonotype was seen repeatedly, ten times or more. V usage is TRBV28 and J usage is TRBJ2-7; D might be TRBD2 (6 bases). This CDR3 spans 15 amino acids. CDR1 and CDR2 (germline): MDHEN, SYDVKM. The V gene lost 6 bases and the J gene lost 3 bases, with 18 bases spanning the gap. This CDR3 reads CASSPTTGLNYEQYF. The CDR3 bases are TGTGCCAGCAGCCCAACCACGGGACTGAACTACGAGCAGTACTTC.